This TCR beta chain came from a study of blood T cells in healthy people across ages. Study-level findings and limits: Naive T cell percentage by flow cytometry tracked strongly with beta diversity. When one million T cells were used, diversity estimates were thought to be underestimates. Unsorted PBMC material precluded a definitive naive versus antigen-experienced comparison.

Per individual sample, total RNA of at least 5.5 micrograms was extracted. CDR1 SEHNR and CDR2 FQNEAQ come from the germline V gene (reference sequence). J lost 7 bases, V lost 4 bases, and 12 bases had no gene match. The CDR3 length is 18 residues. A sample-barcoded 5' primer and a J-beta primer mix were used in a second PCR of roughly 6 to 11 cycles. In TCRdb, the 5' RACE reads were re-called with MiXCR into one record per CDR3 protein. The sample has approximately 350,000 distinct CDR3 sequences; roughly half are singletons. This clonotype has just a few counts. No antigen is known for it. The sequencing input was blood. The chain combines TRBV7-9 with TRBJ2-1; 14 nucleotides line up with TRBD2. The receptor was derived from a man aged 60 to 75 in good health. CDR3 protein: CASSYLPGLAGGGNEQFF. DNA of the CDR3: TGTGCCAGCAGCTACCTGCCTGGACTAGCGGGAGGAGGAAATGAGCAGTTCTTC.